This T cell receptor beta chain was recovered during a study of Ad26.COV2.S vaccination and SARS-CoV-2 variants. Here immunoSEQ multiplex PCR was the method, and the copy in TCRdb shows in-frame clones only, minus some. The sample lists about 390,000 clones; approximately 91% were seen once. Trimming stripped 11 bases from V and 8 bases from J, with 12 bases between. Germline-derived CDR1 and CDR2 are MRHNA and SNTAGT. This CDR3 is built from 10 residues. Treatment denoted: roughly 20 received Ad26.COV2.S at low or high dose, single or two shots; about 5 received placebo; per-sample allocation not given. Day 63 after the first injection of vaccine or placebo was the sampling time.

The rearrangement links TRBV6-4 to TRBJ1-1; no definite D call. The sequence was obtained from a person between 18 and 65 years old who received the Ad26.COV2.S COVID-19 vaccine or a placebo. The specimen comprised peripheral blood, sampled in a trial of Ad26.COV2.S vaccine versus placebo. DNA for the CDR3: TGTGCCGAGGAGTTGGGGGAAGCTTTCTTT. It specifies CAEELGEAFF.